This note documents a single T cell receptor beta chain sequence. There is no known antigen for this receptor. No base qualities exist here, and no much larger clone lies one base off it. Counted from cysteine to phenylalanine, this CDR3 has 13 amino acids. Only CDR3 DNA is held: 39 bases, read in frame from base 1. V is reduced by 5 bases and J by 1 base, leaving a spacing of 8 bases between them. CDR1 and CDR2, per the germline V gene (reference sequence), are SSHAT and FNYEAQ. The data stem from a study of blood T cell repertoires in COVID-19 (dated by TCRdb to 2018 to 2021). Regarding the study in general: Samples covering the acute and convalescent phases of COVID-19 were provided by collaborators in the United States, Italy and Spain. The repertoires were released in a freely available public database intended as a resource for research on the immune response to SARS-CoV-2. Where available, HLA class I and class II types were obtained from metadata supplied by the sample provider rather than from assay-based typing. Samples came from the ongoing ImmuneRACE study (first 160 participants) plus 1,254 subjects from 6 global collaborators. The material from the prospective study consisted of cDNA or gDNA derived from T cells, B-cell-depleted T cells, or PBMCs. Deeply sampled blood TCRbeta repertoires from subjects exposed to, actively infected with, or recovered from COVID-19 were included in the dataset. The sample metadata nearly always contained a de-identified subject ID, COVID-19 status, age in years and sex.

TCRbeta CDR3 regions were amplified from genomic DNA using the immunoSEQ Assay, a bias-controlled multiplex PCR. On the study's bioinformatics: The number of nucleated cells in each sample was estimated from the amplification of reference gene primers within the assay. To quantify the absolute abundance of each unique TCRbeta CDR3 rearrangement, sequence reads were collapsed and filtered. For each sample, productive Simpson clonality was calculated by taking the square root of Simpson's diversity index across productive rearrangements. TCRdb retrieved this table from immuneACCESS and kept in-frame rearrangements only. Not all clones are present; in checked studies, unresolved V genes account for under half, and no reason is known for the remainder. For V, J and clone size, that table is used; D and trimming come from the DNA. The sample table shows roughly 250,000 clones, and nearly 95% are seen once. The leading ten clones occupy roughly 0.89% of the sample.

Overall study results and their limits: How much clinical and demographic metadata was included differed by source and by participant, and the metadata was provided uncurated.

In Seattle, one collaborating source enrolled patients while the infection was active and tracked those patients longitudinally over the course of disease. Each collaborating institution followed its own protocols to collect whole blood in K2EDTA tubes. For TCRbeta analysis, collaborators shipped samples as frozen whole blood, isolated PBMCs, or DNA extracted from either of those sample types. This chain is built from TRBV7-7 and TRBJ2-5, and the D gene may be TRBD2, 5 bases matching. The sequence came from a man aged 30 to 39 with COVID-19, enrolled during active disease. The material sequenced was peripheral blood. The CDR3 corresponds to CASSPGFQETQYF. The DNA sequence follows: TGTGCCAGCAGCCCGGGGTTCCAAGAGACCCAGTACTTC.